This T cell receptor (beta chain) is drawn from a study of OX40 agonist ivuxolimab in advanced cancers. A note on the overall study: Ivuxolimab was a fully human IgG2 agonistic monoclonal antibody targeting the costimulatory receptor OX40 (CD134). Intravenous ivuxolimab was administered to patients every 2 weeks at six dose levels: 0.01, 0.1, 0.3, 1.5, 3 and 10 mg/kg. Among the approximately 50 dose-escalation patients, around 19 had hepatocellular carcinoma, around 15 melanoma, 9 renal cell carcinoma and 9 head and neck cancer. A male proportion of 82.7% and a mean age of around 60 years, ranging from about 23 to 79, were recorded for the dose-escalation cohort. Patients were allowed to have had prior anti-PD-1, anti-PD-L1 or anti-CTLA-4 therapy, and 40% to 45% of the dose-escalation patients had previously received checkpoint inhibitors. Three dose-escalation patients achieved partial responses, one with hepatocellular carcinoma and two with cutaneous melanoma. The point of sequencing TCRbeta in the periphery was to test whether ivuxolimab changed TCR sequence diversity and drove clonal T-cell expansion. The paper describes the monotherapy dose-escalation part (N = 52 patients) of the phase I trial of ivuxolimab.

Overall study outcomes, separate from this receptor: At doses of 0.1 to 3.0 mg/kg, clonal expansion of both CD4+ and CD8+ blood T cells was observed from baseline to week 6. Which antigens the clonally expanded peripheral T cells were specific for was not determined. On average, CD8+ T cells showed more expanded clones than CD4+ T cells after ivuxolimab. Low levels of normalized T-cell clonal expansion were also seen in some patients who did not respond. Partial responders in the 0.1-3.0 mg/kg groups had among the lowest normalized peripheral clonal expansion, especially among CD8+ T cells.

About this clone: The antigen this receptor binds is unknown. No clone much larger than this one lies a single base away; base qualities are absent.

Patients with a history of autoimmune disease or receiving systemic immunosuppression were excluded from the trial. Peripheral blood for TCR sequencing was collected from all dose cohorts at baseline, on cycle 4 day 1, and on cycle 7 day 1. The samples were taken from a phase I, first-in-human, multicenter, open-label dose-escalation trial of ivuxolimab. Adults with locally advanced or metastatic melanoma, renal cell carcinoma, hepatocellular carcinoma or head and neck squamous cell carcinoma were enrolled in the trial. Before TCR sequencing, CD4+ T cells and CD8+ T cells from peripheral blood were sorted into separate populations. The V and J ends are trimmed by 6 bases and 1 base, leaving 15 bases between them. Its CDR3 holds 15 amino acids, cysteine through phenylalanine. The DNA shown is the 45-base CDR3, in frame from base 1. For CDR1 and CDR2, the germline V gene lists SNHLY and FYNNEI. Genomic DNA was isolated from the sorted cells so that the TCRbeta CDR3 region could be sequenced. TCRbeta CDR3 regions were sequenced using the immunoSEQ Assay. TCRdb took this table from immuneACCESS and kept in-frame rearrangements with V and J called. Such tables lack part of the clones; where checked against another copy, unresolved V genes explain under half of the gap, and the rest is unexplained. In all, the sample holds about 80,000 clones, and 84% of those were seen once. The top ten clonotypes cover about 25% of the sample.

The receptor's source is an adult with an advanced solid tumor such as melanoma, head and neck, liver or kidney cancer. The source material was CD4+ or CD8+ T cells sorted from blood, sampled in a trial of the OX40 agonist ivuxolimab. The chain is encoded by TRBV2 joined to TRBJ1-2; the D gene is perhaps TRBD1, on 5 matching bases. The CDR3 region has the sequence CASSLGAGGNYGYTF. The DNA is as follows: TGTGCCAGCAGCCTTGGGGCCGGAGGTAACTATGGCTACACCTTC.